This T cell receptor beta chain was found in a study of Graves' ophthalmopathy and Graves' hyperthyroidism. This clonotype showed up many times. What it binds is unknown. Amplification of TCR beta CDR3 regions used RNA transcripts. In the first round, RT-PCR was carried out with HTBI primers, and a multiplex PCR formed the second round. One entry per CDR3 protein results from TCRdb running MiXCR on the multiplex PCR reads. The table lists about 740,000 distinct CDR3 sequences, 40% of them singletons. Moderately to severely active ophthalmopathy under 3 months, CAS at least 3, NOSPECS at least 4. Findings and limits, study-wide: In blood, most expanded thyroid clonotypes above 0.001 frequency were also detected.

There are 13 residues in the CDR3. Trimming took 8 bases from V and 5 from J; bases not matched to a gene: 6. CDR1 SNHLY and CDR2 FYNNEI come from the germline V gene. The chain joins TRBV2 to TRBJ1-2; 9 bases fit TRBD1. The receptor comes from an adult man with Graves' ophthalmopathy. Sequenced sample: peripheral blood. The CDR3 loop reads CASETGGRYGYTF. The CDR3 DNA follows: TGTGCCAGCGAGACAGGGGGGCGGTATGGCTACACCTTC.